The next 8 T cell receptor beta chains were all read from a single sample in a study of blood T cell repertoires in COVID-19. Profiled with immunoSEQ multiplex PCR; TCRdb holds only in-frame clones, not every one. The sample carries around 170,000 clones, approximately 87% recorded once. The specimen was peripheral blood. These receptor sequences come from a woman in her seventies with acute or convalescent COVID-19.

J is TRBJ1-1 and V is TRBV6-5; D might be TRBD1 (6 bases). Germline loops: CDR1 MNHEY, CDR2 SVGAGI. CDR3 length equals 13 residues. The ends were cut back, 7 bases at V and 4 bases at J, with 13 bases in the middle. CDR3 DNA sequence: TGTGCCAGCAAGACAGGATCGGGCACTGAAGCTTTCTTT. It specifies CASKTGSGTEAFF.

The rearrangement links TRBV11-2 to TRBJ2-2; D possibly corresponds to TRBD1 (6 bases). V was clipped by 5 bases and J by 1 base, with 8 bases between them. The CDR3 loop spans 14 amino acids. The germline V gene has CDR1 SGHAT and CDR2 FQNNGV. The DNA of the CDR3 is TGTGCCAGCAGCCTCAGGGGGAACACCGGGGAGCTGTTTTTT. Protein: CASSLRGNTGELFF.

The chain uses TRBV7-6 and TRBJ2-1, with 12 bases matching TRBD2. With V trimmed by 6 bases and J by 3 bases, 6 bases remained unmatched. Germline assignment: CDR1 SGHVS and CDR2 FNYEAQ. This CDR3 has 16 residues. The chain's CDR3 is CASSPRTSGNYNEQFF. The DNA of the CDR3 is TGTGCCAGCAGTCCGCGGACTAGCGGGAACTACAATGAGCAGTTCTTC.

J is TRBJ1-1 and V is TRBV7-2; D possibly corresponds to TRBD1 (5 bases). Germline values: CDR1 SGHTA, CDR2 FQGNSA. The CDR3 totals 14 residues. Trimming shortened V by 6 bases and J by 0 bases, and 11 bases separated the two germline ends. The chain's CDR3 is CASSPGFMNTEAFF. The CDR3 DNA follows: TGTGCCAGCAGTCCAGGGTTTATGAACACTGAAGCTTTCTTT.

This clone appeared once. V and J are TRBV6-6 and TRBJ2-3, with 11 bases fitting TRBD2. CDR3 size: 16 residues. CDR1 is MNHNY and CDR2 is SVGAGI in the germline V gene (reference sequence). Losses at the gene ends were 4 bases for V and 6 bases for J; bases not matched to a gene: 9. CDR3 loop: CASSFNSGGGLDTQYF. The CDR3 nucleotides are TGTGCCAGCAGTTTCAATAGCGGGGGGGGTTTGGATACGCAGTATTTT.

The chain couples TRBV5-6 to TRBJ2-2; 9 bases align to TRBD1. J gave up 7 bases and V 8 bases, and 6 bases lay outside the gene matches. The CDR3 contains 13 residues. Germline V gene lookup returns CDR1 SGHDT and CDR2 YYEEEE. CDR3 coding DNA: TGTGCCAGTACCGGGACAGGGATCGGGGAGCTGTTTTTT. This gives the protein CASTGTGIGELFF.

V and J are TRBV27 and TRBJ1-1, with D uncertain. CDR1 MNHEY and CDR2 SMNVEV come from the germline V gene (reference sequence). V lost 2 bases, J lost 0 bases, and 10 bases lay in between. This CDR3 comprises 15 residues. The DNA for the CDR3 is TGTGCCAGCAGTTTAACAGTGGGAGTGAACACTGAAGCTTTCTTT. Translating gives CASSLTVGVNTEAFF.

This clone was picked up a small number of times. This sequence joins TRBV4-2 and TRBJ1-6, with D maybe TRBD1 (5 bases). Per germline, CDR1 LGHNA and CDR2 YNFKEQ. The germline V and J ends were trimmed by 0 bases and 3 bases, with 9 bases remaining between them. The CDR3 is 16 amino acids. As DNA, the CDR3 is TGTGCCAGCAGCCAAGAAACCGGGGGCTATAATTCACCCCTCCACTTT. This encodes CASSQETGGYNSPLHF.